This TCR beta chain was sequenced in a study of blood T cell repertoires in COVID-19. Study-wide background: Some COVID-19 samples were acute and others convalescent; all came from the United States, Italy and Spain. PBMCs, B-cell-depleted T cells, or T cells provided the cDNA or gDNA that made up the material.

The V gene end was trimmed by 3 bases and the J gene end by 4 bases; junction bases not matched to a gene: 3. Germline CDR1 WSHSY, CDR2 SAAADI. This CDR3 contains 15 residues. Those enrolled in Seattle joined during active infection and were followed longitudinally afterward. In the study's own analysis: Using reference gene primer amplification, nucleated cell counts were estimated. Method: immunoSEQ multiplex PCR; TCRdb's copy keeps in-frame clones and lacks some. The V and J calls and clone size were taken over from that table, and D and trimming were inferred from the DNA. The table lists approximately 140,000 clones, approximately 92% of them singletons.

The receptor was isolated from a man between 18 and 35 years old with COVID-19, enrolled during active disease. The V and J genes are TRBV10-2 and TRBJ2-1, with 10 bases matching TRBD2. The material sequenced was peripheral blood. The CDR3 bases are TGCGCCAGCAGTGAATCGGGACTAGCGTACAATGAGCAGTTCTTC. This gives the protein CASSESGLAYNEQFF.